The 2 T cell receptor beta chains below were found in one sample sequenced in a study of human T cells and chemical hapten exposure. Time point meaning: patch test 2, 6 weeks after DPC sensitization. Regarding treatment: therapeutic diphenylcyclopropenone sensitization with weekly scalp DPC. MiXCR, run by TCRdb on the RACE reads, gives a single entry per CDR3 protein. The data hold 42,000 or so distinct CDR3 sequences, with just under 9% observed a single time. Sequencing used whole blood, obtained in connection with sensitization to the hapten diphenylcyclopropenone (DPC). The receptors here all came from a middle-aged woman with alopecia areata. Some clones in this sample may be carry-over from other donors' samples.

The table lists this clonotype with a few counts. The chain is built from TRBV7-6 and TRBJ2-5, with 8 nucleotides matching TRBD1. Germline values: CDR1 SGHVS, CDR2 FNYEAQ. The junction had 5 bases not matched to a gene; V was cut back by 1 base and J by 1 base. The CDR3 totals 16 residues. The CDR3 nucleotides read TGTGCCAGCAGCTTAGAGACAGGGGTCAGCCAAGAGACCCAGTACTTC. Amino acids: CASSLETGVSQETQYF.

This clonotype appeared a few times. J is TRBJ1-4 and V is TRBV30; D might be TRBD1 (6 bases). This CDR3 contains 14 residues. Trimming cost V 0 bases and J 8 bases, with 13 bases left between them. The germline V gene has CDR1 GTSNPN and CDR2 SVGIG (reference sequence). CDR3 bases: TGTGCCTGGAGTGTATGGGCAGGGGAAGAAAAACTGTTTTTT. It codes for CAWSVWAGEEKLFF.